The source of this T cell receptor beta chain is a study of blood T cell repertoires in COVID-19. Study background: Researchers got acute and convalescent COVID-19 samples from the United States, Italy and Spain.

With V trimmed by 8 bases and J by 4 bases, 2 bases remained unmatched. The CDR3 has 13 residues. In the original analysis: Amplification of reference gene primers provided the estimated nucleated cell counts. Using immunoSEQ multiplex PCR, the repertoire was profiled, and TCRdb retains in-frame clones only, with some absent. V, J and clone size reflect that table, while D and trimming were determined from the DNA. Of about 310,000 clones detected, 85% appear once; the ten largest clones hold around 1.8%. Participant-reported clinical history was the basis for cohort assignment. V is TRBV23-1 and J is TRBJ1-6; 7 bases are shared with TRBD1. TRBV23-1 is filed as an ORF, its function uncertain. The receptor comes from a woman in her twenties or thirties who had been exposed to COVID-19. Sequences were obtained from PBMCs or T cells enriched from blood (not recorded which). The CDR3 sequence is CASGTAYNSPLHF. The CDR3 DNA follows: TGCGCCAGCGGGACAGCGTATAATTCACCCCTCCACTTT.